Shown below are 26 T cell receptor beta chains from a single sample sequenced in a study of technical replicates of blood from a handful of donors. Sequencing used immunoSEQ multiplex PCR; TCRdb keeps in-frame clones, though not all of them. The table has approximately 73,000 clones, approximately 96% seen once. The sequenced sample consisted of T cells isolated from PBMCs. The receptors here all came from a human donor in good health.

The chain links TRBV2 to TRBJ1-1; no clear D gene. Looked up from germline, CDR1 is SNHLY and CDR2 is FYNNEI. Trimming cost V 7 bases and J 6 bases, with 15 bases left between them. The CDR3 covers 13 residues. The CDR3 DNA sequence: TGTGCCAGCACCGGGGAAGGGATCTCTGAAGCTTTCTTT. Amino acid sequence: CASTGEGISEAFF.

This clone was recorded once. The genes are TRBV5-4 and TRBJ2-5; TRBD2 aligns across 11 bases. Germline V gene data show CDR1 as SGHNT and CDR2 as YYREEE (reference sequence). Losses at the gene ends were 3 bases for V and 5 bases for J; bases not matched to a gene: 12. The CDR3 length is 17 residues. The CDR3 region has the DNA TGTGCCAGCAGCTGGCGGACTAGCGGGTCTATTCGGGAGACCCAGTACTTC. Protein: CASSWRTSGSIRETQYF.

This chain links TRBV2 with TRBJ2-3, with 11 nucleotides matching TRBD2. Trimming removed 5 bases from V and 6 bases from J; junction bases left unmatched: 16. CDR1 and CDR2 from the germline V gene are SNHLY and FYNNEI. The CDR3 spans 18 residues. The CDR3 sequence is CASSRLAGGNKMGDTQYF. The CDR3 coding sequence is TGTGCCAGCAGTAGGCTAGCGGGAGGTAATAAGATGGGGGATACGCAGTATTTT.

This clone has a single count. The genes are TRBV9 and TRBJ1-1, with D unclear. V was clipped by 0 bases and J by 5 bases, with 8 bases between them. The CDR3 contains 13 residues. Germline V gene data show CDR1 as SGDLS and CDR2 as YYNGEE. CDR3 in DNA: TGTGCCAGCAGCGTAGGGGCGGGGACTGAAGCTTTCTTT. Residues: CASSVGAGTEAFF.

This clone was detected a few times. V and J are TRBV10-3 and TRBJ2-5; TRBD2 matches at 11 bases. Germline V gene lookup returns CDR1 ENHRY and CDR2 SYGVKD. The CDR3 sequence is 18 residues long. The V segment lost 7 bases and the J segment 5 bases; nucleotides outside the gene matches: 18. CDR3 coding DNA: TGTGCCATCAATGGACCCATAGCGGGAGGGCCCGGTTTGGAGACCCAGTACTTC. It is translated as CAINGPIAGGPGLETQYF.

V and J are TRBV5-6 and TRBJ2-7, with 7 bases identical to TRBD1. V lost 1 base to trimming and J lost 4 bases; unmatched junction nucleotides: 5. Germline CDR1 SGHDT, CDR2 YYEEEE. The CDR3 length is 14 residues. The CDR3 DNA follows: TGTGCCAGCAGCTTGTTCGACAGGGTTTACGAGCAGTACTTC. Its protein is CASSLFDRVYEQYF.

The chain uses TRBV30 and TRBJ2-5; TRBD1 matches 7 bases. Germline trimming cut 3 bases from V and 4 bases from J; bases unmatched to any gene: 11. Looked up from germline, CDR1 is GTSNPN and CDR2 is SVGIG (reference sequence). The CDR3 is made up of 15 amino acids. In DNA form, the CDR3 reads TGTGCCTGGAGCCGGATGTCATCAGGGGGAGAGACCCAGTACTTC. It specifies CAWSRMSSGGETQYF.

V and J are TRBV28 and TRBJ2-7; perhaps TRBD2 as D (5 bases). Trimming took 3 bases from V and 0 from J, leaving 9 bases between them. The CDR3 is made up of 14 amino acids. Germline-derived CDR1 and CDR2 are MDHEN and SYDVKM. The CDR3 region has the DNA TGTGCCAGCAGTTTGGCTGGAGGCTCCTACGAGCAGTACTTC. It codes for CASSLAGGSYEQYF.

The chain has TRBV11-2 and TRBJ2-1, with D perhaps TRBD2 (5 bases). The CDR3 length is 17 residues. Germline V gene data show CDR1 as SGHAT and CDR2 as FQNNGV. The V gene lost 1 base and the J gene lost 1 base, with 14 bases spanning the gap. CDR3 nucleotides: TGTGCCAGCAGCTTAGGTCTACTAGTTAGGTCCTACAATGAGCAGTTCTTC. Its translation is CASSLGLLVRSYNEQFF.

The CDR3 sequence: CASQAGGSLFGQYF. The CDR3 coding sequence is TGTGCCAGCCAAGCGGGAGGCTCCCTGTTCGGGCAGTACTTC. The J gene is TRBJ2-7, the V gene TRBV5-6; 9 nucleotides agree with TRBD2. This CDR3 has 14 amino acids. CDR1 is SGHDT and CDR2 is YYEEEE in the germline V gene. V lost 7 bases to trimming and J lost 9 bases; unmatched junction nucleotides: 14. Complete variable domain (other parts from reference TRBV5-6 and TRBJ2-7): DAGVTQSPTHLIKTRGQQVTLRCSPKSGHDTVSWYQQALGQGPQFIFQYYEEEERQRGNFPDRFSGHQFPNYSSELNVNALLLGDSALYLCASQAGGSLFGQYFGPGTRLTVT.

The chain has TRBV6-5 and TRBJ2-7, with 8 nucleotides matching TRBD1. The CDR3 has 14 amino acids. V lost 6 bases, J lost 3 bases, and 7 bases stayed unmatched. From germline, CDR1 is MNHEY and CDR2 SVGAGI. The CDR3 DNA reads TGTGCCAGCAGCCCGGGACAGGTAATCTACGAGCAGTACTTC. It codes for CASSPGQVIYEQYF.

The V gene is TRBV7-2, the J gene TRBJ1-5; D is unresolved. The CDR3 sequence is 15 residues long. Per the germline V gene, CDR1 is SGHTA and CDR2 is FQGNSA. V lost 0 bases, J lost 5 bases, and 11 bases lay in between. In DNA form, the CDR3 reads TGTGCCAGCAGCTTAGCGGCAGGAGGGTATCAGCCCCAGCATTTT. Its translation: CASSLAAGGYQPQHF.

V gene TRBV28 combines with J gene TRBJ2-1; 10 nucleotides match TRBD2. Unmatched junction bases numbered 12, after V lost 8 bases and J lost 8 bases. This CDR3 region has 15 residues. In germline, CDR1 is MDHEN, CDR2 SYDVKM. This CDR3 reads CASWGASGRKYEQFF. CDR3 sequence (DNA): TGTGCCAGCTGGGGAGCTAGCGGGAGAAAATATGAGCAGTTCTTC.

The V gene is TRBV27, the J gene TRBJ1-3, with 7 bases lining up with TRBD1. With V trimmed by 2 bases and J by 6 bases, 4 bases remained unmatched. In germline, CDR1 is MNHEY, CDR2 SMNVEV (reference sequence). The CDR3 loop spans 14 amino acids. The CDR3 bases are TGTGCCAGCAGTTTAGGAGGGGGCCAAAACACCATATATTTT. This codes for CASSLGGGQNTIYF.

V gene TRBV11-2 combines with J gene TRBJ2-5; 7 nucleotides match TRBD2. There are 13 residues in the CDR3. Germline V gene data show CDR1 as SGHAT and CDR2 as FQNNGV. J lost 3 bases, V lost 6 bases, and 4 bases had no gene match. The CDR3 DNA sequence: TGTGCCAGCAGGGGAGGGGTTGAAGAGACCCAGTACTTC. Encoded protein: CASRGGVEETQYF.

The rearrangement links TRBV6-1 to TRBJ1-2; TRBD1 matches at 8 bases. V trimming: 4 bases; J trimming: 6 bases; junction bases outside the gene matches: 10. The CDR3 is made up of 15 amino acids. CDR1 and CDR2 (germline): MNHNS, SASEGT. The CDR3 protein is CASSVTGGWANGYTF. DNA of the CDR3: TGTGCCAGCAGTGTTACAGGGGGGTGGGCCAATGGCTACACCTTC.

The chain is built from TRBV6-1 and TRBJ1-2, with D perhaps TRBD1 (5 bases). Germline CDR1 reads MNHNS; CDR2 reads SASEGT. V shed 1 base and J shed 8 bases, with 11 bases lying between them. This CDR3 region has 13 residues. CDR3 DNA sequence: TGTGCCAGCAGTGAAGAGGGGACTCGCGGCTACACCTTC. Translating it yields CASSEEGTRGYTF.

The V and J genes are TRBV9 and TRBJ1-1, with 7 bases fitting TRBD1. The germline CDR1 and CDR2 sequences are SGDLS and YYNGEE. This CDR3 has 15 amino acids. After removal of 0 bases from V and 2 bases from J, the junction contained 4 bases not matched to a gene. The CDR3 sequence is CASSVVGQRNTEAFF. DNA of the CDR3: TGTGCCAGCAGCGTAGTGGGACAGAGAAACACTGAAGCTTTCTTT.

This clone was observed a single time. The V call is TRBV9, the J call TRBJ2-1; 7 nucleotides align to TRBD1. The V segment lost 3 bases and the J segment 1 base; nucleotides outside the gene matches: 7. Germline V lookup: CDR1 SGDLS, CDR2 YYNGEE. The CDR3 covers 16 residues. The CDR3 protein is CASSAEQGQSYNEQFF. In DNA, the CDR3 is TGTGCCAGCAGCGCCGAACAGGGGCAGTCCTACAATGAGCAGTTCTTC.

This sequence joins TRBV6-1 and TRBJ1-4; 7 bases line up with TRBD1. V lost 4 bases, J lost 8 bases, and 7 bases stayed unmatched. Germline CDR1 and CDR2: MNHNS and SASEGT. The CDR3 contains 14 residues. In DNA form, the CDR3 reads TGTGCCAGCAGTGTTTCCAGGGGGTACGAAAAACTGTTTTTT. The encoded protein is CASSVSRGYEKLFF.

The V call is TRBV7-2, the J call TRBJ2-3; perhaps TRBD1 as D (6 bases). The CDR3 length is 15 residues. V was trimmed by 2 bases and J by 1 base, leaving 10 bases between them. Germline CDR1 SGHTA, CDR2 FQGNSA. This CDR3 reads CASSLWAGGTDTQYF. CDR3 DNA sequence: TGTGCCAGCAGCTTATGGGCAGGGGGCACAGATACGCAGTATTTT.

The CDR3 DNA is TGTGCCAGCAGCGCGGGGGCCTTCTCTGGAAACACCATATATTTT. It encodes CASSAGAFSGNTIYF. The J gene is TRBJ1-3, the V gene TRBV14; D perhaps matches TRBD1 (6 bases). The germline V and J ends were trimmed by 5 bases and 0 bases, with 11 bases remaining between them. Per the germline V gene, CDR1 is SGHDN and CDR2 is FVKESK. The CDR3 is 15 amino acids.

The CDR3 is CSVGGSSNTEAFF. In DNA form, the CDR3 reads TGCAGCGTTGGAGGCAGCTCTAACACTGAAGCTTTCTTT. The chain combines TRBV29-1 with TRBJ1-1; no firm D call. This CDR3 spans 13 amino acids. Germline CDR1 SQVTM, CDR2 ANQGSEA. Trimming pared 4 bases from V and 2 bases from J, leaving 11 bases between.

This chain uses TRBV28 with TRBJ1-5; D possibly corresponds to TRBD1 (5 bases). This CDR3 contains 16 residues. Germline V gene lookup returns CDR1 MDHEN and CDR2 SYDVKM. Trimming shortened V by 4 bases and J by 3 bases, and 16 bases separated the two germline ends. The CDR3 region has the DNA TGTGCCAGCAGTTCAAACTCGCTCAGGGTCAATCAGCCCCAGCATTTT. Amino acid sequence: CASSSNSLRVNQPQHF.

This chain uses TRBV6-1 with TRBJ1-5; D possibly corresponds to TRBD1 (6 bases). Germline V gene lookup returns CDR1 MNHNS and CDR2 SASEGT. Between the trimmed V and J ends, which lost 11 bases and 3 bases, there was a span of 17 bases. This CDR3 region has 14 residues. The DNA for the CDR3 is TGTGCCGGGGACAAGGGGGACAACAATCAGCCCCAGCATTTT. Its protein is CAGDKGDNNQPQHF.

The chain is built from TRBV19 and TRBJ2-7; the match to TRBD1 covers 7 bases. The CDR3 consists of 13 residues. The germline gives CDR1 LNHDA, CDR2 SQIVND (reference sequence). V gave up 5 bases and J gave up 2 bases; unmatched junction bases: 3. The DNA for the CDR3 is TGTGCCAGTAGTCCTCAGGGGGCCTACGAGCAGTACTTC. Translated, it gives CASSPQGAYEQYF.